This T cell receptor beta chain emerged from a study of blood T cell repertoires in COVID-19. The table came from immunoSEQ multiplex PCR; TCRdb's copy has only in-frame clones and leaves some out. This sample yields a few hundred thousand clones, of which approximately 90% are seen a single time; approximately 5% belongs to the top ten. V lost 7 bases and J 0 bases, leaving 9 bases between the germline ends. Germline V gives CDR1 WSHSY, CDR2 SAAADI. CDR3 size: 13 residues. Sequencing was performed on PBMCs or T cells enriched from blood (not recorded which). The J gene is TRBJ1-2, the V gene TRBV10-2, with D unclear. The sequence was collected from a woman aged 25 to 39 who had recovered from COVID-19. The CDR3 reads CASTQQANYGYTF. The CDR3 nucleotides are TGCGCCAGCACTCAGCAGGCTAACTATGGCTACACCTTC.